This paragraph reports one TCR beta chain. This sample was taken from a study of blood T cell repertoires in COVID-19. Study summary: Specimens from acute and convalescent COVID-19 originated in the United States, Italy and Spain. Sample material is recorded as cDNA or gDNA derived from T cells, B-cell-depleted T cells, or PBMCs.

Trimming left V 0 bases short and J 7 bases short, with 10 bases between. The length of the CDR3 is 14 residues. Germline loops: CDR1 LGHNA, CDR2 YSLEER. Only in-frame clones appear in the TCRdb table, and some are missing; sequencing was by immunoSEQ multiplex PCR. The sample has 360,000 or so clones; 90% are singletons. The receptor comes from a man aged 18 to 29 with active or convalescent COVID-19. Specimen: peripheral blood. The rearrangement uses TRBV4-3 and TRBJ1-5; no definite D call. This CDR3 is CASSQDRRWQPQHF. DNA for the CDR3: TGCGCCAGCAGCCAAGACCGGCGGTGGCAGCCCCAGCATTTT.